The entry below gives a single T cell receptor beta chain sequence along with its context. V gave up 4 bases and J gave up 4 bases, with 14 bases separating them. The germline gives CDR1 SGHNT, CDR2 YYREEE (reference sequence). The CDR3 spans 14 residues. The data stem from a study of cytomegalovirus exposure and HLA in healthy donors. Healthy bone marrow donors made up the donor group. PCR amplification relied on 60 Vbeta primers (plus 13 Jbeta primers). Profiled with immunoSEQ multiplex PCR; TCRdb holds only in-frame clones, not every one. The sample records over 150,000 clones, 80% being singletons.

The clonotype was recovered from a man younger than 40 in good health and CMV-seronegative. The sample was PBMCs. The chain joins TRBV5-4 to TRBJ2-5; a possible D gene is TRBD2 (6 bases). CDR3 nucleotide sequence: TGTGCCAGCAGCCAATGGAGGGGCCCAGAGACCCAGTACTTC. Translated, it gives CASSQWRGPETQYF.